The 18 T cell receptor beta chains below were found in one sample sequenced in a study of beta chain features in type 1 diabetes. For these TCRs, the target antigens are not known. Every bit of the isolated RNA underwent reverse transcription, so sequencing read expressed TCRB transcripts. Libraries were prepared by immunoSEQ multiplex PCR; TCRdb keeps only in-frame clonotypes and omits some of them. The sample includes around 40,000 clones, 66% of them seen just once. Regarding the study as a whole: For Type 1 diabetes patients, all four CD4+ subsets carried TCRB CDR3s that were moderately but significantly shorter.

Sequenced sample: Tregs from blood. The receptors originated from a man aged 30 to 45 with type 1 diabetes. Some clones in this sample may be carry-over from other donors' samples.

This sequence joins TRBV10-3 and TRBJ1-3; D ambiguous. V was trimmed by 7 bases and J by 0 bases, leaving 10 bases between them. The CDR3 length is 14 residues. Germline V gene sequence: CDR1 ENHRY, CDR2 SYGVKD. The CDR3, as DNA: TGTGCCATCAACGGTAACCCCTCTGGAAACACCATATATTTT. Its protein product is CAINGNPSGNTIYF.

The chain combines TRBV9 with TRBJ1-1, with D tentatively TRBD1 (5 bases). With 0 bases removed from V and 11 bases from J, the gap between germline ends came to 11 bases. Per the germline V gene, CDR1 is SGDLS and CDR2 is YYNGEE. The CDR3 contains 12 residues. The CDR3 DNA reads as TGTGCCAGCAGCGTAGACGGGGGTGCGGCTTTCTTT. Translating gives CASSVDGGAAFF.

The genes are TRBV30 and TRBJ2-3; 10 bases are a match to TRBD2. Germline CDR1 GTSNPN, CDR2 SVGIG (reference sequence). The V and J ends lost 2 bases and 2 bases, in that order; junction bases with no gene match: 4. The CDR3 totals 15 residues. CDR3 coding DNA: TGTGCCTGGAGTATTAGCGGGGGGCTCACAGATACGCAGTATTTT. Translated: CAWSISGGLTDTQYF.

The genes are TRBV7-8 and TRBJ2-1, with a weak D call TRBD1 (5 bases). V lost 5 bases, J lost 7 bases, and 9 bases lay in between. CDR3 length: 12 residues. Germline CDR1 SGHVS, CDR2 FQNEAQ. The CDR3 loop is CASSTRANEQFF. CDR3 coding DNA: TGTGCCAGCAGCACCAGGGCGAATGAGCAGTTCTTC.

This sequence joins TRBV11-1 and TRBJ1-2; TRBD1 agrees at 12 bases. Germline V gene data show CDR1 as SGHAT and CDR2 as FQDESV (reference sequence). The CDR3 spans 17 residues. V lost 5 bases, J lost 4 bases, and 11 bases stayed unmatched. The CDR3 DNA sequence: TGTGCCAGCAGCGAAGGACCGGGACAGGGGGCAACCTATGGCTACACCTTC. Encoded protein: CASSEGPGQGATYGYTF. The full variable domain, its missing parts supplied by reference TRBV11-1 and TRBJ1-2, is EAEVAQSPRYKITEKSQAVAFWCDPISGHATLYWYRQILGQGPELLVQFQDESVVDDSQLPKDRFSAERLKGVDSTLKIQPAELGDSAMYLCASSEGPGQGATYGYTFGSGTRLTVV.

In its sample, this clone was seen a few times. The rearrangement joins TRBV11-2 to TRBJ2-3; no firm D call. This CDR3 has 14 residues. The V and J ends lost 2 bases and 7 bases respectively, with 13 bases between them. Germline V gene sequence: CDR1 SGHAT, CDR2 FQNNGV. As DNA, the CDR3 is TGTGCCAGCAGCTTATTAGCTAGTCGAAATACGCAGTATTTT. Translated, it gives CASSLLASRNTQYF. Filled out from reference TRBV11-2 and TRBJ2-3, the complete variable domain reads EAGVAQSPRYKIIEKRQSVAFWCNPISGHATLYWYQQILGQGPKLLIQFQNNGVVDDSQLPKDRFSAERLKGVDSTLKIQPAKLEDSAVYLCASSLLASRNTQYFGPGTRLTVL.

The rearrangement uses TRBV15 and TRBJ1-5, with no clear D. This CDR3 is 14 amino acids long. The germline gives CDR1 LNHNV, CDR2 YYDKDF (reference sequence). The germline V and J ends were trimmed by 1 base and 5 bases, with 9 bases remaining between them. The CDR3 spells CATSRGGGYQPQHF. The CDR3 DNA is TGTGCCACCAGCAGAGGGGGAGGATATCAGCCCCAGCATTTT.

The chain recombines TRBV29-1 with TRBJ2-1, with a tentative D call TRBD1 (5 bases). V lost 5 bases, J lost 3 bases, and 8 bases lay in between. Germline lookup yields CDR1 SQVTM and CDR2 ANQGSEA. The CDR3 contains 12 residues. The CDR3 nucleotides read TGCAGCGTTCAGGGAAACTACAATGAGCAGTTCTTC. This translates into CSVQGNYNEQFF.

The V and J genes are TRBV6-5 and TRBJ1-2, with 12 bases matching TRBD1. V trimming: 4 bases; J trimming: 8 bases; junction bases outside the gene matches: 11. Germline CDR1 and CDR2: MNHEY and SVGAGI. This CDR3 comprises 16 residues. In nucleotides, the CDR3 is TGTGCCAGCAGTTTACTCCCGGGACAGGGGGCACCAGGCTACACCTTC. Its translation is CASSLLPGQGAPGYTF.

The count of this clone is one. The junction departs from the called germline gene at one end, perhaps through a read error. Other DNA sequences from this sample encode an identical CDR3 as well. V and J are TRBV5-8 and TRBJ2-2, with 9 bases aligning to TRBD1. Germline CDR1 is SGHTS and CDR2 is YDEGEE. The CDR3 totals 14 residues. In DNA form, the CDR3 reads TGTGCCAGCAGCTTTGGACAGGGGTACGGGGAGCTGTTCTTT. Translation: CASSFGQGYGELFF.

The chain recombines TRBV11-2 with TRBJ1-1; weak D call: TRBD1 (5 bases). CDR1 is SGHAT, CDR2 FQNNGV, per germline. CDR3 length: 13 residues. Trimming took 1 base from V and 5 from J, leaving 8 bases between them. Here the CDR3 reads CASSLAGGTEAFF. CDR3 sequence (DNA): TGTGCCAGCAGCTTAGCGGGGGGAACTGAAGCTTTCTTT.

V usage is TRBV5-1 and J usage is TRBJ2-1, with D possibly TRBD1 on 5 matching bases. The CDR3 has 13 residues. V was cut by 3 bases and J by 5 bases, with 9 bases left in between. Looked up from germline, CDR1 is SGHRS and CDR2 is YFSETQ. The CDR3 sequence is CASSSKQDNEQFF. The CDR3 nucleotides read TGCGCCAGCAGCTCTAAACAGGACAATGAGCAGTTCTTC.

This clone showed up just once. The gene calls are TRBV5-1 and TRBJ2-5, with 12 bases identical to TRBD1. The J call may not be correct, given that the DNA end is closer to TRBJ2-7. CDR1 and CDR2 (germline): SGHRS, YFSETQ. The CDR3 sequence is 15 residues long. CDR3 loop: CASSLGDRGPDEQYF. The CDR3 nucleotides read TGCGCCAGCAGCTTGGGGGACAGGGGGCCGGACGAGCAGTACTTC.

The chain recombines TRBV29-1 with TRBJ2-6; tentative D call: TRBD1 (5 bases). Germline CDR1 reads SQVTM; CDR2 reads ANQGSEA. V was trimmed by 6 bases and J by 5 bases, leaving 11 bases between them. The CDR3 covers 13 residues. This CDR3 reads CSVRAPRANVLTF. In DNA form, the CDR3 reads TGCAGCGTCAGGGCCCCTCGGGCCAACGTCCTGACTTTC. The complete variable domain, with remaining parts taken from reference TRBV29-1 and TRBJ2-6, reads SAVISQKPSRDICQRGTSLTIQCQVDSQVTMMFWYRQQPGQSLTLIATANQGSEATYESGFVIDKFPISRPNLTFSTLTVSNMSPEDSSIYLCSVRAPRANVLTFGAGSRLTVL.

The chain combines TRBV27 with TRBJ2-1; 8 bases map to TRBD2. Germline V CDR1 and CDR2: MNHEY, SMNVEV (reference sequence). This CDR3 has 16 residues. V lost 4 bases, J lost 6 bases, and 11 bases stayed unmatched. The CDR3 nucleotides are TGTGCCAGCAGTTCGGCCGGGAGGGAATGGGCCAATGAGCAGTTCTTC. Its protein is CASSSAGREWANEQFF.

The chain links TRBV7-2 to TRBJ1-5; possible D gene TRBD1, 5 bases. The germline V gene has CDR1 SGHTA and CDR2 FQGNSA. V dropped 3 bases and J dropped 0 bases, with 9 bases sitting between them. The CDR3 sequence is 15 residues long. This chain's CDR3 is CASSFQGNSNQPQHF. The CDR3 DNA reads TGTGCCAGCAGCTTCCAGGGTAATAGCAATCAGCCCCAGCATTTT.

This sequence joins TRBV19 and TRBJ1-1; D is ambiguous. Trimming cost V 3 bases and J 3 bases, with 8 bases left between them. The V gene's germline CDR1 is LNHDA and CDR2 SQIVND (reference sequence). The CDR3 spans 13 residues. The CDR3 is CASSMERDTEAFF. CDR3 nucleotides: TGTGCCAGTAGTATGGAGAGGGACACTGAAGCTTTCTTT.

The CDR3 protein is CASSPEYYHRGTGSGSPLHF. DNA of the CDR3: TGTGCCAGCAGTCCGGAATACTACCACAGGGGGACCGGGTCTGGCTCACCCCTCCACTTT. The chain carries TRBV27 and TRBJ1-6, with TRBD1 matching over 8 bases. Germline CDR1 reads MNHEY; CDR2 reads SMNVEV (reference sequence). V lost 5 bases and J lost 10; bases outside the gene matches: 25. This CDR3 is built from 20 residues.